The entry below gives a single TCR beta chain sequence along with its context. Its antigen is currently unknown. This entry comes from a study of T cell repertoires in ileal Crohn's disease. Study-wide context: Operated complications were stricturing disease (61%) and penetrating disease (about 40%). The study, taken as a whole, reports: Compared with non-smokers, active smokers at surgery showed more clonal expansions.

TCRdb keeps only in-frame clones here, not all; method: immunoSEQ multiplex PCR. In the table there are approximately 15,000 clones, around four fifths of which are singletons. V shed 6 bases and J 2 bases; nucleotides not matched to a gene: 4. CDR1 is SGHTA, CDR2 FQGNSA, per germline. The CDR3 has 14 residues. This sequence originates from an adult with Crohn's disease. V gene TRBV7-2 combines with J gene TRBJ1-5; 7 bases match TRBD1. The material sequenced was ileal tissue. CDR3 nucleotide sequence: TGTGCCAGCAGTCACGGGACAGGCAATCAGCCCCAGCATTTT. Amino acids: CASSHGTGNQPQHF.